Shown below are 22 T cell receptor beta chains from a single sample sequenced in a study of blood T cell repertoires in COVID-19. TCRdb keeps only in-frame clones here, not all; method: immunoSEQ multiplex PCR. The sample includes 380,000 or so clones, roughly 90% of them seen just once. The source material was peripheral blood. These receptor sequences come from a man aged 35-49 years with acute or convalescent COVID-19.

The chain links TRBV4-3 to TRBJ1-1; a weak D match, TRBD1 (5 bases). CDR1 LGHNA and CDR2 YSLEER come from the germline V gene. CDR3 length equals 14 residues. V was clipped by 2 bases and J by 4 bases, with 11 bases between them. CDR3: CASSQTGVGTEAFF. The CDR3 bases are TGCGCCAGCAGCCAAACAGGCGTCGGCACTGAAGCTTTCTTT.

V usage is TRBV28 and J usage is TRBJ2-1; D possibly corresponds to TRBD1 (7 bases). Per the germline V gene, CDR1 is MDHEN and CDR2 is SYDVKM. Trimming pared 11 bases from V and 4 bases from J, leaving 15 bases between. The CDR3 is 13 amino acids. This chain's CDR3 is CAGGGAGYNEQFF. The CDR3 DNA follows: TGTGCCGGAGGGGGCGCCGGATACAATGAGCAGTTCTTC.

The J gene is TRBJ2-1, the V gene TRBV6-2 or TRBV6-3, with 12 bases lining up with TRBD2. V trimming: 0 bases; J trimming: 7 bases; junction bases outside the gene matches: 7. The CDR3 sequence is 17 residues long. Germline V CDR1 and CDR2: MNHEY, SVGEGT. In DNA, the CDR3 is TGTGCCAGCAGTTACTCGAAACTAGCGGGAGGCTTAAATGAGCAGTTCTTC. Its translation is CASSYSKLAGGLNEQFF.

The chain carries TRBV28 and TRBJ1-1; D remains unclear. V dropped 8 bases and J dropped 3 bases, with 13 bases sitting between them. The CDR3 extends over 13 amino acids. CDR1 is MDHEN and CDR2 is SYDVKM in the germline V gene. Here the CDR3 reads CASLSAADTEAFF. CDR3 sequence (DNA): TGTGCCAGCCTGAGCGCGGCGGACACTGAAGCTTTCTTT.

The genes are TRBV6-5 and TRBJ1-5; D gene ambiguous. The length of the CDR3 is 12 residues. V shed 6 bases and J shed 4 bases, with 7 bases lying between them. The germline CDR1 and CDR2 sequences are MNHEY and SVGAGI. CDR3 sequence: CASSPRNQPQHF. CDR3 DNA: TGTGCCAGCAGCCCGAGGAATCAGCCCCAGCATTTT.

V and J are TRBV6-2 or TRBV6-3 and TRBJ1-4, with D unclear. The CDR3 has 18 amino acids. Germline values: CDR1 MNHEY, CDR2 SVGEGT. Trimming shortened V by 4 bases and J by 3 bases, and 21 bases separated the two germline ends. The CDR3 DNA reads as TGTGCCAGCAGTTTTGAAGCCGGGGATCATAGGTCTAATGAAAAACTGTTTTTT. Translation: CASSFEAGDHRSNEKLFF.

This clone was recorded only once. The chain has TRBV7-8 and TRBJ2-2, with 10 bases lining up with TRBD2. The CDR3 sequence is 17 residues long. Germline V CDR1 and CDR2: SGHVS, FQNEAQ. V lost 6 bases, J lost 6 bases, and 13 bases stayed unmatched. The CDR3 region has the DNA TGTGCCAGCAGTCATAATCTAGCGGGAGAAGGTCCCGGGGAGCTGTTTTTT. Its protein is CASSHNLAGEGPGELFF.

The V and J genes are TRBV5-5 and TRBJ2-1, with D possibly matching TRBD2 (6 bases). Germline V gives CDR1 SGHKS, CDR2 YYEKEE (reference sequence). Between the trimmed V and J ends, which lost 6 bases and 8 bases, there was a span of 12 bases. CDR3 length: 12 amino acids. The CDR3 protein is CASTGTFHEQFF. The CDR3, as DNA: TGTGCCAGCACCGGGACTTTTCATGAGCAGTTCTTC.

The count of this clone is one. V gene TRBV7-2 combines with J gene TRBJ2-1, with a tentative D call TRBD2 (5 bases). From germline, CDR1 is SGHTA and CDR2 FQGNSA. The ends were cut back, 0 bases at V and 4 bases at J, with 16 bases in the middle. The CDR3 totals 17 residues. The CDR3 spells CASSLASRGRVYNEQFF. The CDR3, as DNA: TGTGCCAGCAGCTTAGCGAGTCGCGGGCGCGTATACAATGAGCAGTTCTTC. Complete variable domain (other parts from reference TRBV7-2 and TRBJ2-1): GAGVSQSPSNKVTEKGKDVELRCDPISGHTALYWYRQSLGQGLEFLIYFQGNSAPDKSGLPSDRFSAERTGGSVSTLTIQRTQQEDSAVYLCASSLASRGRVYNEQFFGPGTRLTVL.

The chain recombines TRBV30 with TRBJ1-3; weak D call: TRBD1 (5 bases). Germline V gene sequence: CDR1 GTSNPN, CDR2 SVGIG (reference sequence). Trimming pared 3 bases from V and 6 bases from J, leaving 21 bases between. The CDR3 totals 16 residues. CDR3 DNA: TGTGCCTGGAGAGGCAGTACAGGCAAAACATTAAACACCATATATTTT. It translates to CAWRGSTGKTLNTIYF.

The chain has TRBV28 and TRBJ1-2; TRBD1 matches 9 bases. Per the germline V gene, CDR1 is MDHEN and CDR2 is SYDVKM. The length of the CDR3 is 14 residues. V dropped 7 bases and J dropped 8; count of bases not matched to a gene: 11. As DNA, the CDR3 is TGTGCCAGCATGACAGGGGGGCGAATGAGGGGCTACACCTTC. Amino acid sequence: CASMTGGRMRGYTF.

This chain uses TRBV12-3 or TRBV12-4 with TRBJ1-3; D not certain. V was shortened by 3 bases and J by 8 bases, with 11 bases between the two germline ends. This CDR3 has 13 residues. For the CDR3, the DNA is TGTGCCAGCAGTTTGTCCGGGTGGTACACCATATATTTT. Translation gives CASSLSGWYTIYF.

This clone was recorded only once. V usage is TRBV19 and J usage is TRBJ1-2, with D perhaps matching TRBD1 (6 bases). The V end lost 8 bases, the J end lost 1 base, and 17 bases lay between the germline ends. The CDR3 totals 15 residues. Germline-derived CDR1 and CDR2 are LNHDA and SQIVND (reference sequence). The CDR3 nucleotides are TGTGCCAGTGGCTTCCAGGGGAAGAGTAACTATGGCTACACCTTC. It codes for CASGFQGKSNYGYTF.

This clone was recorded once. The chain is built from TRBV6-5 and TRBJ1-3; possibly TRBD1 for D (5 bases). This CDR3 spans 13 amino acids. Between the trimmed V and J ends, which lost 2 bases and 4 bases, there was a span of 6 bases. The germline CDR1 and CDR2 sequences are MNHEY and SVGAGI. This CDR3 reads CASSYNRGNTIYF. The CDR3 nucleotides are TGTGCCAGCAGTTACAACAGGGGAAACACCATATATTTT.

This CDR3 reads CASSLRQGTEAFF. As DNA, the CDR3 is TGTGCCAGCAGTTTACGGCAGGGCACTGAAGCTTTCTTT. V gene TRBV12-3 or TRBV12-4 combines with J gene TRBJ1-1, with D possibly TRBD1 on 5 matching bases. V gave up 2 bases and J gave up 4 bases, with 8 bases separating them. The length of the CDR3 is 13 residues.

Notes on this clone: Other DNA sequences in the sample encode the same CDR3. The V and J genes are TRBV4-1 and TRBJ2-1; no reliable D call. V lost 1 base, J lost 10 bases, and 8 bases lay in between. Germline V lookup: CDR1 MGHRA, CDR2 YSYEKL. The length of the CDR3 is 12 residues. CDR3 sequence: CASSQAGYEQFF. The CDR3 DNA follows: TGCGCCAGCAGCCAAGCAGGATACGAGCAGTTCTTC.

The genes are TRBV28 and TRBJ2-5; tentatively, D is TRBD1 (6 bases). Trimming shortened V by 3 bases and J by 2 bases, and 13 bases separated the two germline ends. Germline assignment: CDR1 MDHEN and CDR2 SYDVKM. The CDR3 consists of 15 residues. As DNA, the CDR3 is TGTGCCAGCAGTTTGGTCAGGGGTGGGCAAGAGACCCAGTACTTC. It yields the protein CASSLVRGGQETQYF.

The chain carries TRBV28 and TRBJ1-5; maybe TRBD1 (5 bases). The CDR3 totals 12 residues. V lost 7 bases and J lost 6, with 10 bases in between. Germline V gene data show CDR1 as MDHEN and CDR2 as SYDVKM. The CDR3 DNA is TGTGCCAGCACCCTAGGGGCTCAGCCCCAGCATTTT. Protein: CASTLGAQPQHF.

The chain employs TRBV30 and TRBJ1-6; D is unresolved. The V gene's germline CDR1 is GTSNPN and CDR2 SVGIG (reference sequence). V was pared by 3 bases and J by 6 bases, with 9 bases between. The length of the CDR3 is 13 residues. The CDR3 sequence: CAWRGVFNSPLHF. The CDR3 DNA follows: TGTGCCTGGAGGGGAGTTTTTAATTCACCCCTCCACTTT.

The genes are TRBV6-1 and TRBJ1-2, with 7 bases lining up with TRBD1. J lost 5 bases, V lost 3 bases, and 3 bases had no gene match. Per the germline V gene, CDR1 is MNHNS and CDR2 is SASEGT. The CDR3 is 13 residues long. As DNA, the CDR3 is TGTGCCAGCAGTGATTGGACAGGATATGGCTACACCTTC. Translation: CASSDWTGYGYTF.

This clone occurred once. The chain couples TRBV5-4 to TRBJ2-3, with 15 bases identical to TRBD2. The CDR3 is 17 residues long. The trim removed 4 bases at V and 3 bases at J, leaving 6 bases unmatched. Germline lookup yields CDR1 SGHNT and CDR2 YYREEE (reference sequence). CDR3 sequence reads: CASSPRTSGRATDTQYF. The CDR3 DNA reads TGTGCCAGCAGCCCGCGGACTAGCGGGAGGGCGACAGATACGCAGTATTTT.

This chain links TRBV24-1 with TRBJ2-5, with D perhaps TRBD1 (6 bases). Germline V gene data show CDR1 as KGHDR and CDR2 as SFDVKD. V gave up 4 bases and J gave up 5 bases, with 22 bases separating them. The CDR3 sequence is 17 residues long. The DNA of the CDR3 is TGTGCCACCAGTGACGGAGACAGGCTCGGGGTGAGGGAGACCCAGTACTTC. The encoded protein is CATSDGDRLGVRETQYF.